This is a list of T cell receptor beta chains from one sample in a study of T-cell memory formation after mild COVID-19. TCRdb analysed the 5' RACE reads with MiXCR anew, one entry per CDR3 protein. The data contain roughly 150,000 distinct CDR3 sequences, 14% of them singletons. Sequencing input: PBMCs or a T cell subset sorted from them (not recorded which). These receptors originate from an adult woman who had mild COVID-19 (a few samples of this study predate the infection). Cell type and time point are not known. The CDR3 runs from the conserved cysteine through the conserved F or W. D genes are given only for firm matches. Size is stated for part of the rows, as once, few or many counts, or as a class when the clone is expanded.

V	size	D	J	length	CDR3	DNA
TRBV7-6	few	-	TRBJ2-1	16	CASSLVYRQENNEQFF	TGTGCCAGCAGCTTAGTGTATCGGCAGGAAAACAATGAGCAGTTCTTC
TRBV2	few	-	TRBJ2-7	14	CASLGAESSYEQYF	TGTGCCAGCCTCGGGGCGGAGAGCTCCTACGAGCAGTACTTC
TRBV9	-	-	TRBJ2-7	15	CASSVAPGNSYEQYF	TGTGCCAGCAGCGTAGCGCCGGGGAACTCCTACGAGCAGTACTTC
TRBV7-7	-	TRBD1	TRBJ2-5	14	CASSLGGRAETQYF	TGTGCTAGCAGCTTAGGGGGCAGGGCAGAGACCCAGTACTTC
TRBV9	few	-	TRBJ1-1	15	CASSVGPWGNTEAFF	TGTGCCAGCAGCGTAGGTCCCTGGGGGAACACTGAAGCTTTCTTT
TRBV5-1	many	-	TRBJ2-3	14	CASSSGENTDTQYF	TGCGCCAGCTCCTCTGGGGAAAACACAGATACGCAGTATTTT
TRBV9	few	TRBD1	TRBJ2-1	17	CASSVPGQGVLYNEQFF	TGTGCCAGCAGCGTACCGGGACAGGGTGTTCTCTACAATGAGCAGTTCTTC
TRBV5-5	-	-	TRBJ2-5	15	CASSRDFPPNLAQYF	TGTGCCAGCAGCCGGGACTTCCCACCTAACTTGGCCCAGTACTTC
TRBV29-1	-	-	TRBJ2-3	13	CSVEEQSTDTQYF	TGCAGCGTTGAGGAACAGAGCACAGATACGCAGTATTTT
TRBV12-3/TRBV12-4	-	TRBD2	TRBJ2-7	16	CASSFEHRSGSYEQYF	TGTGCCAGCAGTTTTGAGCATCGAAGCGGGAGTTACGAGCAGTACTTC
TRBV9	many	TRBD2	TRBJ2-1	15	CASSVGGLGLNEQFF	TGTGCCAGCAGCGTAGGGGGACTAGGGCTCAATGAGCAGTTCTTC
TRBV19	few	TRBD2	TRBJ2-7	14	CASSGLAGEYEQYF	TGTGCCAGTTCAGGACTAGCGGGGGAATACGAGCAGTACTTC
TRBV24-1	-	-	TRBJ2-3	14	CATSQGGDKDTQYF	TGTGCCACCAGTCAGGGGGGAGACAAAGATACGCAGTATTTT
TRBV29-1	-	-	TRBJ2-7	13	CSVLGPSSYEQYF	TGCAGCGTTCTCGGCCCTAGCTCCTACGAGCAGTACTTC
TRBV24-1	-	-	TRBJ2-7	12	CATSEQGYEQYF	TGTGCCACCAGTGAACAGGGCTACGAGCAGTACTTC
TRBV7-2	few	TRBD2	TRBJ2-1	16	CASSLGAGGPYNEQFF	TGTGCCAGCAGCTTAGGAGCGGGGGGGCCCTACAATGAGCAGTTCTTC
TRBV10-3	many	TRBD2	TRBJ2-3	14	CAIMAGEVTDTQYF	TGTGCCATCATGGCGGGAGAGGTAACAGATACGCAGTATTTT
TRBV7-9	-	TRBD1	TRBJ2-1	17	CASSSDRGLSSYNEQFF	TGTGCCAGCAGCTCGGACAGGGGGTTGAGCTCCTACAATGAGCAGTTCTTC
TRBV20-1	-	TRBD2	TRBJ2-3	16	CSARDSPGGPVDTQYF	TGCAGTGCTAGAGATAGTCCGGGGGGGCCAGTAGATACGCAGTATTTT
TRBV12-3/TRBV12-4	few	-	TRBJ1-3	13	CASSFYVRNTIYF	TGTGCCAGCAGTTTTTACGTCCGAAACACCATATATTTT
TRBV7-2	-	TRBD2	TRBJ2-7	14	CASSLVRGGYEQYF	TGTGCCAGCAGCTTAGTTCGGGGGGGCTACGAGCAGTACTTC
TRBV28	many	-	TRBJ2-4	16	CASSFSPGATKNIQYF	TGTGCCAGCAGTTTTTCACCGGGGGCCACCAAAAACATTCAGTACTTC
TRBV3-1	few	TRBD1	TRBJ2-1	17	CASSPLSGQLNYNEQFF	TGTGCCAGCAGCCCTCTCTCGGGACAGCTTAACTACAATGAGCAGTTCTTC
TRBV7-2	few	TRBD1	TRBJ1-1	15	CASSSQGVMNTEAFF	TGTGCCAGCAGCTCACAGGGGGTAATGAACACTGAAGCTTTCTTT
TRBV5-1	many	TRBD1	TRBJ2-7	15	CASSPGTGGSYEQYF	TGCGCCAGCAGCCCAGGGACAGGGGGATCCTACGAGCAGTACTTC
TRBV12-3/TRBV12-4	-	-	TRBJ1-3	14	CASSPGVSGNTIYF	TGTGCCAGCAGTCCAGGGGTCTCTGGAAACACCATATATTTT
TRBV6-2/TRBV6-3	-	-	TRBJ2-2	12	CASQPVTGELFF	TGTGCCAGCCAGCCGGTAACCGGGGAGCTGTTTTTT
TRBV7-9	few	TRBD2	TRBJ2-2	16	CASSPSSGRLTGELFF	TGTGCCAGCAGCCCAAGTAGCGGGAGGCTCACCGGGGAGCTGTTTTTT
TRBV30	-	TRBD2	TRBJ2-1	14	CAWSRLAGYNEQFF	TGTGCCTGGTCTCGACTAGCGGGTTACAATGAGCAGTTCTTC
TRBV20-1	few	-	TRBJ2-1	13	CSAAETNRNEQFF	TGCAGTGCCGCCGAGACTAACCGAAATGAGCAGTTCTTC
TRBV5-1	-	TRBD1	TRBJ2-7	14	CASSLIGQAYEQYF	TGCGCCAGCAGCTTGATAGGACAGGCCTACGAGCAGTACTTC
TRBV6-2/TRBV6-3	-	-	TRBJ2-7	12	CASSSGFYEQYF	TGTGCCAGCAGTTCAGGGTTCTACGAGCAGTACTTC
TRBV14	many	-	TRBJ2-7	15	CASSPLLAISYEQYF	TGTGCCAGCAGCCCCCTCCTAGCCATTTCCTACGAGCAGTACTTC
TRBV7-9	few	-	TRBJ2-2	13	CASSLGQNGELFF	TGTGCCAGCAGCTTAGGACAGAACGGGGAGCTGTTTTTT